This TCR beta chain derives from a study of T-cell reconstitution after alpha-beta-depleted transplantation in children. Notes on the study in general: Several patients had high TCRbeta diversity at day 60; it came from surviving recipient T cells and thymic progenitors. About two months after transplant, alpha-beta T cells reportedly came from several hundred expanded graft clones. T cells produced anew were the main source of T-cell counts and diversity one year after transplant.

V dropped 3 bases and J dropped 9; count of bases not matched to a gene: 8. The CDR3 runs to 14 residues. Regarding this clonotype: Its antigen is not known.

Researchers prepared the TCRbeta library using unique molecular identifiers, the study reports. TCRdb analysed the PCR reads with MiXCR anew, one entry per CDR3 protein. Of fewer than 700,000 distinct CDR3 sequences in the sample, 10% to 15% were seen once. V is TRBV12-3 or TRBV12-4 and J is TRBJ2-1, with 7 nucleotides matching TRBD2. The sample consisted of PBMCs, mostly from graft donor cells, taken 360 days after TCRalphabeta/CD19-depleted stem cell transplant. This TCR was recovered from a male patient between 10 and 17 years old who had a stem cell transplant for acute myeloid leukemia, so the T cells may come from the graft donor. CDR3 in amino acids: CASSFVGGHGEQFF. As DNA, the CDR3 is TGTGCCAGCAGTTTCGTGGGAGGGCATGGTGAGCAGTTCTTC.